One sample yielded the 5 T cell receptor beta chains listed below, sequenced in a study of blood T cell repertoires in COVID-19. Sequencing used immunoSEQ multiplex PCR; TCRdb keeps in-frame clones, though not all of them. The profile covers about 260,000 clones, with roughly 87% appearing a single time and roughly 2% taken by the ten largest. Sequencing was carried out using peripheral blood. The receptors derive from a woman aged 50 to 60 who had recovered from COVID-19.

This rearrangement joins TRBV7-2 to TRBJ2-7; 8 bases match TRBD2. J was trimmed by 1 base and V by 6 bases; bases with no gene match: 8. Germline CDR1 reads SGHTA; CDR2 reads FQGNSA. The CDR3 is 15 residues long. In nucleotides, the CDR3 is TGTGCCAGCAGATTCGACGGGGGGGGATCCTACGAGCAGTACTTC. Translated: CASRFDGGGSYEQYF.

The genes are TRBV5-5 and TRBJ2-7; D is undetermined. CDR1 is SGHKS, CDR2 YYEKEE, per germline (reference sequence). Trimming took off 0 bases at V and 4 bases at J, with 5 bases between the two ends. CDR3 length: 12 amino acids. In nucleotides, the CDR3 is TGTGCCAGCAGCTTGGGCAGGTACGAGCAGTACTTC. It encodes CASSLGRYEQYF.

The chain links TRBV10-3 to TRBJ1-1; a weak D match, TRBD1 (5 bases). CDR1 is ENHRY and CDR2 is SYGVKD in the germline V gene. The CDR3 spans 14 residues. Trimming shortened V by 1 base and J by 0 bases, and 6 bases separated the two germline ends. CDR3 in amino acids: CAISEWGVNTEAFF. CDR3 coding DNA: TGTGCCATCAGTGAGTGGGGGGTGAACACTGAAGCTTTCTTT.

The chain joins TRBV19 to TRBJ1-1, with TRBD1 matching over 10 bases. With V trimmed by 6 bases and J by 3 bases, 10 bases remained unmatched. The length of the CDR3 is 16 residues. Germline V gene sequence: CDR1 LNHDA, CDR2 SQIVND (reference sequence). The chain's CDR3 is CASRSGTGASDTEAFF. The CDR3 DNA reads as TGTGCCAGTAGATCCGGGACAGGGGCGTCTGACACTGAAGCTTTCTTT.

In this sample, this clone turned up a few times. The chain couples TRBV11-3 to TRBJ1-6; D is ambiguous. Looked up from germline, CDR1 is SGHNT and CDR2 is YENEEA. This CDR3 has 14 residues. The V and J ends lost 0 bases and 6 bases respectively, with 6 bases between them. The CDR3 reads CASSLEGGNSPLHF. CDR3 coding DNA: TGTGCCAGCAGCTTAGAAGGCGGTAATTCACCCCTCCACTTT.